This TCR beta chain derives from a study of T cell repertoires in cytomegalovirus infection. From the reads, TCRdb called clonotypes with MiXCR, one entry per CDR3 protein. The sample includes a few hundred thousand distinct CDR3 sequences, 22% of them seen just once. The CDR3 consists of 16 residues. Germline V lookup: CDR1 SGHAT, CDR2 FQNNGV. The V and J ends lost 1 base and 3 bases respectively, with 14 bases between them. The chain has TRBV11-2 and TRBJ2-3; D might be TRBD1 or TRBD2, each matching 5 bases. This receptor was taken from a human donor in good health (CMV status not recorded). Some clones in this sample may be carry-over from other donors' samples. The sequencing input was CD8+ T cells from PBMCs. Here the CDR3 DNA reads TGTGCCAGCAGCTTAGTTATAGGGGACGAGACAGATACGCAGTATTTT. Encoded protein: CASSLVIGDETDTQYF.